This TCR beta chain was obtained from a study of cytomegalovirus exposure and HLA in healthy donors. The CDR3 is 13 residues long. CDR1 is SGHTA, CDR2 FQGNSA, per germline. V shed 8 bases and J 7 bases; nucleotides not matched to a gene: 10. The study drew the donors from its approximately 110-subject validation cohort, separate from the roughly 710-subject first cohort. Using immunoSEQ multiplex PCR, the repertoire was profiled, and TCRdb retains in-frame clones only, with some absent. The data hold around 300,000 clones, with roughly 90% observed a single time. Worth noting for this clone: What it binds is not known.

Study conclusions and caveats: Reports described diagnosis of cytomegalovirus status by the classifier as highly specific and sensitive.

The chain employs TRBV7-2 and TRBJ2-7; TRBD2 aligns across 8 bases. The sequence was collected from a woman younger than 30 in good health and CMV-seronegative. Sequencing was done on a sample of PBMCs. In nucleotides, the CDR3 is TGTGCCAGCGGGAACCGAGCGGGAGAAGAGCAGTACTTC. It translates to CASGNRAGEEQYF.